Listed below are T cell receptor beta chains from one sample, sequenced in a study of blood T cell repertoires in COVID-19. Clones were read by immunoSEQ multiplex PCR, and TCRdb kept only the in-frame ones, dropping some. Among 80,000 to 90,000 clones listed, roughly four fifths were seen once. The sequenced sample consisted of peripheral blood. The receptors come from an elderly woman with acute or convalescent COVID-19. Both conserved end residues are part of each CDR3. A D gene is named only where the DNA matches it firmly. Not every row has a clone size; where given, it reads once, few, many or a size class.

v_call: TRBV7-2
d_call: -
clone_size: -
j_call: TRBJ1-1
cdr3_nt: TGTGCCAGCAGGGCCCTGCCCCTGGGGAGGACTGAAGCTTTCTTT
cdr3_aa: CASRALPLGRTEAFF

v_call: TRBV11-3
d_call: -
clone_size: few
j_call: TRBJ1-2
cdr3_nt: TGTGCCAGCAGCTTTCTCGGTGGCGGGGGCTACACCTTC
cdr3_aa: CASSFLGGGGYTF

v_call: TRBV2
d_call: TRBD1
clone_size: -
j_call: TRBJ2-3
cdr3_nt: TGTGCCAGCACGCAGGGGGCTGGAGATACGCAGTATTTT
cdr3_aa: CASTQGAGDTQYF

v_call: TRBV18
d_call: -
clone_size: -
j_call: TRBJ2-5
cdr3_nt: TGTGCCAGCTCCGACCAAGAGGAGGAGACCCAGTACTTC
cdr3_aa: CASSDQEEETQYF

v_call: TRBV5-1
d_call: -
clone_size: -
j_call: TRBJ1-1
cdr3_nt: TGCGCCAGCAGCCCTTCAGGGTCTGAAGCTTTCTTT
cdr3_aa: CASSPSGSEAFF

v_call: TRBV5-4
d_call: -
clone_size: -
j_call: TRBJ1-1
cdr3_nt: TGTGCCAGCAGCTTGGCCTTCAGCCCGCGGATTCATAACACTGAAGCTTTCTTT
cdr3_aa: CASSLAFSPRIHNTEAFF

v_call: TRBV19
d_call: TRBD2
clone_size: -
j_call: TRBJ2-5
cdr3_nt: TGTGCCAGTAGACGAGCGGGAGGGCCCGAGACCCAGTACTTC
cdr3_aa: CASRRAGGPETQYF

v_call: TRBV7-3
d_call: TRBD1
clone_size: -
j_call: TRBJ2-1
cdr3_nt: TGTGCCAGCAGCAGACAGGGCAAAGGTAATGAGCAGTTCTTC
cdr3_aa: CASSRQGKGNEQFF

v_call: TRBV19
d_call: TRBD2
clone_size: -
j_call: TRBJ2-7
cdr3_nt: TGTGCCAGTAGTTCGACGGGGACTAGCGGGAGTCACGAGCAGTACTTC
cdr3_aa: CASSSTGTSGSHEQYF

v_call: TRBV24-1
d_call: TRBD2
clone_size: once
j_call: TRBJ2-1
cdr3_nt: TGTGCCACCAGTGATCCACGCCAGACTAGCGGGGTTTACAATGAGCAGTTCTTC
cdr3_aa: CATSDPRQTSGVYNEQFF

v_call: TRBV5-1
d_call: -
clone_size: -
j_call: TRBJ2-1
cdr3_nt: TGCGCCACGACGGAGGGGGGGCACGATGAGCAGTTCTTC
cdr3_aa: CATTEGGHDEQFF

v_call: TRBV5-1
d_call: -
clone_size: -
j_call: TRBJ2-1
cdr3_nt: TGCGCCAGCAGTGGGACGGGAGACTCCTACAATGAGCAGTTCTTC
cdr3_aa: CASSGTGDSYNEQFF

v_call: TRBV18
d_call: -
clone_size: -
j_call: TRBJ1-2
cdr3_nt: TGTGCCAGCTCACCTTCTCAGGGTCCTGGCTATGGCTACACCTTC
cdr3_aa: CASSPSQGPGYGYTF

v_call: TRBV29-1
d_call: -
clone_size: -
j_call: TRBJ1-1
cdr3_nt: TGCAGCGTAAATCAGGGTGGGAACACTGAAGCTTTCTTT
cdr3_aa: CSVNQGGNTEAFF

v_call: TRBV5-1
d_call: TRBD2
clone_size: -
j_call: TRBJ2-2
cdr3_nt: TGCGCCAGCAGCTTGTTTAGTCCTAGCGGTAACACCGGGGAGCTGTTTTTT
cdr3_aa: CASSLFSPSGNTGELFF

v_call: TRBV3-1/TRBV3-2
d_call: -
clone_size: -
j_call: TRBJ1-1
cdr3_nt: TGTGCCAGCAGCCCCCCTGGGCTGGCCATGAACACTGAAGCTTTCTTT
cdr3_aa: CASSPPGLAMNTEAFF

v_call: TRBV11-2
d_call: TRBD2
clone_size: -
j_call: TRBJ2-4
cdr3_nt: TGTGCCAGCAGCTTCCTAGCGGGGGCTTCCAAAAACATTCAGTACTTC
cdr3_aa: CASSFLAGASKNIQYF

v_call: TRBV28
d_call: -
clone_size: once
j_call: TRBJ1-4
cdr3_nt: TGTGCCAGCAGTTTGCAGGGTTTGAGGGAAAAACTGTTTTTT
cdr3_aa: CASSLQGLREKLFF

v_call: TRBV28
d_call: -
clone_size: -
j_call: TRBJ1-5
cdr3_nt: TGTGCCAGCAGTTTGAGCTCCGGGGGACCACGGCATTTT
cdr3_aa: CASSLSSGGPRHF

v_call: TRBV7-2
d_call: TRBD2
clone_size: -
j_call: TRBJ2-1
cdr3_nt: TGTGCCAGCAGGTCCGGGACTAGAAGGTTCTTC
cdr3_aa: CASRSGTRRFF

v_call: TRBV5-1
d_call: -
clone_size: -
j_call: TRBJ2-3
cdr3_nt: TGCGCCAGCAGCCTGAGAGGGGATACGCAGTATTTT
cdr3_aa: CASSLRGDTQYF

v_call: TRBV5-4
d_call: TRBD2
clone_size: -
j_call: TRBJ2-3
cdr3_nt: TGTGCCAGCACCTCCGGACTAGCTTCTACCGCAGATACGCAGTATTTT
cdr3_aa: CASTSGLASTADTQYF

v_call: TRBV3-1/TRBV3-2
d_call: TRBD1
clone_size: -
j_call: TRBJ1-1
cdr3_nt: TGTGCCAGCAGCCCACGACAGGGGACGAACACTGAAGCTTTCTTT
cdr3_aa: CASSPRQGTNTEAFF

v_call: TRBV7-2
d_call: TRBD1
clone_size: -
j_call: TRBJ2-7
cdr3_nt: TGTGCCAGCAGCTTATTCCGGACAGGGGAGACCTACGAGCAGTACTTC
cdr3_aa: CASSLFRTGETYEQYF

v_call: TRBV6-5
d_call: TRBD1
clone_size: -
j_call: TRBJ2-3
cdr3_nt: TGTGCCAGTCTGACAGGGCCCAGCACAGATACGCAGTATTTT
cdr3_aa: CASLTGPSTDTQYF

v_call: TRBV5-5
d_call: -
clone_size: -
j_call: TRBJ1-5
cdr3_nt: TGTGCCAGCAGCTCACAGGGAAATAGCAATCAGCCCCAGCATTTT
cdr3_aa: CASSSQGNSNQPQHF

v_call: TRBV5-1
d_call: -
clone_size: few
j_call: TRBJ1-2
cdr3_nt: TGCGCCAGCAGCTTGAATGGAGGGAACTATGGCTACACCTTC
cdr3_aa: CASSLNGGNYGYTF

v_call: TRBV10-2
d_call: -
clone_size: -
j_call: TRBJ2-7
cdr3_nt: TGCGCCAGCAGGGAGACAGTACCTACCTACGAGCAGTACTTC
cdr3_aa: CASRETVPTYEQYF

v_call: TRBV20-1
d_call: -
clone_size: -
j_call: TRBJ2-3
cdr3_nt: TGCAGTGCTAGTTACGGGAGCTCAGATACGCAGTATTTT
cdr3_aa: CSASYGSSDTQYF

v_call: TRBV5-8
d_call: TRBD2
clone_size: -
j_call: TRBJ2-2
cdr3_nt: TGTGCCAGCAGCTTACCGCGACTAGCGGGAGGTGCCGGGGAGCTGTTTTTT
cdr3_aa: CASSLPRLAGGAGELFF

v_call: TRBV7-3
d_call: TRBD1
clone_size: -
j_call: TRBJ2-1
cdr3_nt: TGTGCCAGCAGCTCCGGGACAGGGAGCACTGAGCAGTTCTTC
cdr3_aa: CASSSGTGSTEQFF

v_call: TRBV27
d_call: -
clone_size: -
j_call: TRBJ2-3
cdr3_nt: TGTGCCAGCAGTTTATCCCAGGGAGATACGCAGTATTTT
cdr3_aa: CASSLSQGDTQYF

v_call: TRBV2
d_call: -
clone_size: -
j_call: TRBJ2-7
cdr3_nt: TGTGCCAGCACCCCAGAGAGGACACGCGAGCAGTACTTC
cdr3_aa: CASTPERTREQYF

v_call: TRBV12-3/TRBV12-4
d_call: -
clone_size: few
j_call: TRBJ2-1
cdr3_nt: TGTGCCAGCAGTTTAATCGGGGGCAATGAGCAGTTCTTC
cdr3_aa: CASSLIGGNEQFF

v_call: TRBV7-7
d_call: TRBD1
clone_size: -
j_call: TRBJ2-2
cdr3_nt: TGTGCCAGCAGCCCTGGACAGGGATTGAAGAACACCGGGGAGCTGTTTTTT
cdr3_aa: CASSPGQGLKNTGELFF

v_call: TRBV5-1
d_call: -
clone_size: -
j_call: TRBJ2-7
cdr3_nt: TGCGCCAGCTCGGCCACTACCTACGAGCAGTACTTC
cdr3_aa: CASSATTYEQYF

v_call: TRBV19
d_call: TRBD1
clone_size: few
j_call: TRBJ1-1
cdr3_nt: TGTGCCAGTATGGTAGGACAGGGGGAGAACACTGAAGCTTTCTTT
cdr3_aa: CASMVGQGENTEAFF

v_call: TRBV5-8
d_call: TRBD2
clone_size: -
j_call: TRBJ2-3
cdr3_nt: TGTGCCAGCAGCTTGGGAGGGACGAGCGGGGGAACAGATACGCAGTATTTT
cdr3_aa: CASSLGGTSGGTDTQYF

v_call: TRBV12-2
d_call: -
clone_size: -
j_call: TRBJ1-4
cdr3_nt: TGTGCAAGTCGCTTAGGTGCACAGGGTACGACTAATGAAAAACTGTTTTTT
cdr3_aa: CASRLGAQGTTNEKLFF

v_call: TRBV29-1
d_call: TRBD1
clone_size: -
j_call: TRBJ1-2
cdr3_nt: TGCAGCGTGGGACAGGAGAGCTACACCTTC
cdr3_aa: CSVGQESYTF